This T cell receptor (beta chain) was captured by sequencing in a study of CD8+ T cells in alopecia areata. This CDR3 comprises 12 residues. With 4 bases removed from V and 5 bases from J, the gap between germline ends came to 8 bases. Germline V gene lookup returns CDR1 SQVTM and CDR2 ANQGSEA. RNA was extracted and reverse transcribed into cDNA as the sequencing template. Sequencing was performed with immunoSEQ multiplex PCR; in TCRdb, only in-frame clones are kept and a portion is missing. The profile shows more than 200,000 clones, less than 65% of them singletons. Treatment in this sample: oral pan-JAK inhibitor, 5-10 mg twice daily. Both peripheral blood and punch biopsies of lesional scalp skin were obtained from patients who had alopecia areata.

The TCR originated in a human donor with alopecia areata. This sequence joins TRBV29-1 and TRBJ2-2, with D unclear. Sequenced material: CD4+ T cells sorted from blood, taken at week 4, from a patient treated with tofacitinib. CDR3 coding DNA: TGCAGCGTTGCTTGGAAAACCGGGGAGCTGTTTTTT. Translation: CSVAWKTGELFF.